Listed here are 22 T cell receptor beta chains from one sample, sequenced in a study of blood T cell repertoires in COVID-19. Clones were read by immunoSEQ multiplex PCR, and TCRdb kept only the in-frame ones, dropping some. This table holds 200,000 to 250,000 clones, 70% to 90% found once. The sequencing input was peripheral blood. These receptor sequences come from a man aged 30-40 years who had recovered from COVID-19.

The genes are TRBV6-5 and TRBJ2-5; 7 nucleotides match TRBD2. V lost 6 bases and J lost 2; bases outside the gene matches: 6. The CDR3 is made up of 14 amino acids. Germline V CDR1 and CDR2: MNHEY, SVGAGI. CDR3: CASSPWEGQETQYF. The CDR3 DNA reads TGTGCCAGCAGCCCCTGGGAGGGGCAAGAGACCCAGTACTTC.

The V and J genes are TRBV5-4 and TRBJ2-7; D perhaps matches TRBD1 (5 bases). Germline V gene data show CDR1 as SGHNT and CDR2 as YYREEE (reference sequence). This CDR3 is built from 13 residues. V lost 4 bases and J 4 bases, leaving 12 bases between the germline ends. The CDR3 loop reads CASSPKGSYEQYF. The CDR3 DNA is TGTGCCAGCAGCCCGAAGGGGTCTTACGAGCAGTACTTC.

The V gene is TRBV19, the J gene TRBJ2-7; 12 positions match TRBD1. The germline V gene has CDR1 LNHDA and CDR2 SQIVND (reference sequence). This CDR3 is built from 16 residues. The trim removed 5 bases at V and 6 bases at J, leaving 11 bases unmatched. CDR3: CASSPRPGQGASEQYF. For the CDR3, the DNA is TGTGCCAGTAGTCCTCGACCGGGACAGGGGGCCTCCGAGCAGTACTTC. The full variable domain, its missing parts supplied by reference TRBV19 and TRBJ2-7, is DGGITQSPKYLFRKEGQNVTLSCEQNLNHDAMYWYRQDPGQGLRLIYYSQIVNDFQKGDIAEGYSVSREKKESFPLTVTSAQKNPTAFYLCASSPRPGQGASEQYFGPGTRLTVT.

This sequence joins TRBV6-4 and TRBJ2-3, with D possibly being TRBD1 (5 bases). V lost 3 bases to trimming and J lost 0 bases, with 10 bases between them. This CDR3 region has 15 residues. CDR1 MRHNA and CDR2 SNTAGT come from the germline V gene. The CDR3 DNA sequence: TGTGCCAGCAGTGAAGGGGTCGCAAGCACAGATACGCAGTATTTT. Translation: CASSEGVASTDTQYF.

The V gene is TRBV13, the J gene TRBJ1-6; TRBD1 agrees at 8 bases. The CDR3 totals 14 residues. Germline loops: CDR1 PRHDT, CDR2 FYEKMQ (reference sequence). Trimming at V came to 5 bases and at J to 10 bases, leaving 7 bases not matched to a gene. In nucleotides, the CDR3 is TGTGCCAGCAGCACGGGACAGGAGTACTCACCCCTCCACTTT. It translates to CASSTGQEYSPLHF.

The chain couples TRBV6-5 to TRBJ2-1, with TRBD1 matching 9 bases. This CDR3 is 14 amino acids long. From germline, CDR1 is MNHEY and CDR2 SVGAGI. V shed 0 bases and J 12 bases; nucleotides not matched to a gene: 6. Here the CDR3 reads CASSYSRSGQGQFF. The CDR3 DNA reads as TGTGCCAGCAGTTACTCGAGATCGGGACAGGGGCAGTTCTTC.

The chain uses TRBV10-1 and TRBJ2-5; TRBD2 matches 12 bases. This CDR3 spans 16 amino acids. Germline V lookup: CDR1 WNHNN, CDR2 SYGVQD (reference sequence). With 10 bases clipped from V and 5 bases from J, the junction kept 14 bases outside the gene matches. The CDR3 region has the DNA TGCGCCATTTACGATAAGACTAGCGGGGGAGAGGAGACCCAGTACTTC. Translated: CAIYDKTSGGEETQYF.

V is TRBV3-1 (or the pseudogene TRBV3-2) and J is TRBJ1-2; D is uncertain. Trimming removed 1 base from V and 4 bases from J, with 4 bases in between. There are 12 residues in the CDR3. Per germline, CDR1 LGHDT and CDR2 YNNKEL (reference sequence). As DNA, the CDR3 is TGTGCCAGCAGCCAAGTGGCCTATGGCTACACCTTC. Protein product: CASSQVAYGYTF.

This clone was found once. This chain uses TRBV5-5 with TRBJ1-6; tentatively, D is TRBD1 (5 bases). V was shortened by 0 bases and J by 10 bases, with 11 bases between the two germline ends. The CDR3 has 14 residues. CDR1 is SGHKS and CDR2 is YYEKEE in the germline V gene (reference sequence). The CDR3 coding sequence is TGTGCCAGCAGCTTGGGTAGGGGAGGGTCACCCCTCCACTTT. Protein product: CASSLGRGGSPLHF.

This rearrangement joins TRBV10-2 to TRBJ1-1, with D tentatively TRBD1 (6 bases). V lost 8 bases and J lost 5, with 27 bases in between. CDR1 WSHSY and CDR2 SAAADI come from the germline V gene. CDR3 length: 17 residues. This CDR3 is CASGGSGRGNIRTEAFF. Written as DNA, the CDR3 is TGCGCCAGCGGGGGGTCCGGGAGGGGGAACATACGAACTGAAGCTTTCTTT.

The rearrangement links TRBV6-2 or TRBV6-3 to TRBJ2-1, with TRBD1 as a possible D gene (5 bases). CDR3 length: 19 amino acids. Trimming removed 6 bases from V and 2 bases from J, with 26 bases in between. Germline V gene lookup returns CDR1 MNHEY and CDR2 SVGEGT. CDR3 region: CASSLPPLRQLSTYNEQFF. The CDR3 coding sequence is TGTGCCAGCAGCCTTCCCCCGCTTCGACAGCTGAGTACCTACAATGAGCAGTTCTTC.

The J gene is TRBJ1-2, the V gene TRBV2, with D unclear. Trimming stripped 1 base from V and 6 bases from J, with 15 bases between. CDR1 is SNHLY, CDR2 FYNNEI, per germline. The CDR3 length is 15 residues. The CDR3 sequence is CASSEDLSLVHGYTF. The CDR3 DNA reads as TGTGCCAGCAGTGAAGACCTATCCCTGGTACATGGCTACACCTTC. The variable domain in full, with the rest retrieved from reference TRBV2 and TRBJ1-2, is EPEVTQTPSHQVTQMGQEVILRCVPISNHLYFYWYRQILGQKVEFLVSFYNNEISEKSEIFDDQFSVERPDGSNFTLKIRSTKLEDSAMYFCASSEDLSLVHGYTFGSGTRLTVV.

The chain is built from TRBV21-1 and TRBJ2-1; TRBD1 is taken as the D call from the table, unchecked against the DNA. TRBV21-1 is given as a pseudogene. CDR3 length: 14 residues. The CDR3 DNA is TGTGCCAGCAGCTATCCGACAGCCAGGGATGAGCAGTTCTTC. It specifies CASSYPTARDEQFF.

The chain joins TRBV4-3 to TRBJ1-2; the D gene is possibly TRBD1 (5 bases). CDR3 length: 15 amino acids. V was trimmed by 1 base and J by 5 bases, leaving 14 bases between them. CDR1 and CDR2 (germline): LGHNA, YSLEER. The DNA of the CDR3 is TGCGCCAGCAGCCAAGGGGGCGACTGGGATTATGGCTACACCTTC. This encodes CASSQGGDWDYGYTF.

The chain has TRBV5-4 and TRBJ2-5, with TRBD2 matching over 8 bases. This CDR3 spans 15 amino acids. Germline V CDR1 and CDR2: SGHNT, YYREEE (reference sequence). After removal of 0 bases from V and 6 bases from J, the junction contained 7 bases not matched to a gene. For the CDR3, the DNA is TGTGCCAGCAGCTTGGCGGGCGGGGGGTCACAGACCCAGTACTTC. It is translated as CASSLAGGGSQTQYF.

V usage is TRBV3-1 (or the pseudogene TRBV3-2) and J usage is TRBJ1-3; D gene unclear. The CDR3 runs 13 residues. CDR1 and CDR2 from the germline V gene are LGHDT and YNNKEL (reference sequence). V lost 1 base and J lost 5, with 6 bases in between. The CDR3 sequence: CASSQVIRNTIYF. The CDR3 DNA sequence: TGTGCCAGCAGCCAAGTAATTCGAAACACCATATATTTT.

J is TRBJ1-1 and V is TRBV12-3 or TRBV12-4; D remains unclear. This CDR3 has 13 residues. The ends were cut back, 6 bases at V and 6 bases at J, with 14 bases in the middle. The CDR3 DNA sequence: TGTGCCAGCAGCCCCCACGGCAGGCCTGAAGCTTTCTTT. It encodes CASSPHGRPEAFF.

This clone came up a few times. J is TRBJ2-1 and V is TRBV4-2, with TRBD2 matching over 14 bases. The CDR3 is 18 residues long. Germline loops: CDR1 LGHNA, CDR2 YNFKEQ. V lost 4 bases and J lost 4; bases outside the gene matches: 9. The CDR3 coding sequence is TGTGCCAGCAGCCGGGAGACTAGCGGGGGGGCCGAATACAATGAGCAGTTCTTC. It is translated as CASSRETSGGAEYNEQFF.

CDR3 nucleotides: TGTGCCAGCAGTTTTCCGGGACAGGGGCATGGCTACACCTTC. Amino acid sequence: CASSFPGQGHGYTF. The chain is built from TRBV28 and TRBJ1-2; 10 bases are shared with TRBD1. Germline V gene sequence: CDR1 MDHEN, CDR2 SYDVKM. The CDR3 covers 14 residues. J gave up 6 bases and V 3 bases, and 4 bases lay outside the gene matches.

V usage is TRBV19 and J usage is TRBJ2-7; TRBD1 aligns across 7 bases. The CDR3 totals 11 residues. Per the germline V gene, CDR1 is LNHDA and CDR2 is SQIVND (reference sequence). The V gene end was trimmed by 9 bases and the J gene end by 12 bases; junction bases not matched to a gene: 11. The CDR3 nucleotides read TGTGCCAGAGTGGGTGACGGACAGGTGTACTTC. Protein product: CARVGDGQVYF.

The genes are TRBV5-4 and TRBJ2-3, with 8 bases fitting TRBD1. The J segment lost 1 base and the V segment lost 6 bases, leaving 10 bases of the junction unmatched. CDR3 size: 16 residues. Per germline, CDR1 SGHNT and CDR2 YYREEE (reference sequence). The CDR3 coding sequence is TGTGCCAGCACTAAAACAAAGGGACAGGGCACAGATACGCAGTATTTT. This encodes CASTKTKGQGTDTQYF.

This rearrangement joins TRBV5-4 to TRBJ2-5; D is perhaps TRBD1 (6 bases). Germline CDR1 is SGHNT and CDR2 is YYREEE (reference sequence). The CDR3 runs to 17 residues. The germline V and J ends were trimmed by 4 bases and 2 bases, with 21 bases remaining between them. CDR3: CASSRPGGRGAQETQYF. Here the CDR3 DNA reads TGTGCCAGCAGCCGTCCGGGTGGCAGGGGTGCTCAAGAGACCCAGTACTTC.